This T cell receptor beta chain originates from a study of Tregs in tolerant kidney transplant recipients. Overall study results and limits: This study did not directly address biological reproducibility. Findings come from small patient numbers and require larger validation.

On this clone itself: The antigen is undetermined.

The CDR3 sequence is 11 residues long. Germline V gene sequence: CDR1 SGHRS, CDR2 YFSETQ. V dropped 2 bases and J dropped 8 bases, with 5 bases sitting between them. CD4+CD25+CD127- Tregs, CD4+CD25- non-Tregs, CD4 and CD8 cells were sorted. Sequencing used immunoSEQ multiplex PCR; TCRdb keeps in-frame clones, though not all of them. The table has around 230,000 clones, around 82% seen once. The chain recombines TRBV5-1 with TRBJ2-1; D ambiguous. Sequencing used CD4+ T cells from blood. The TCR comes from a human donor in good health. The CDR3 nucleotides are TGCGCCAGCAGCTTCTCCGATGAGCAGTTCTTC. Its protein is CASSFSDEQFF.